The clone carrying this TCR beta chain was counted once. These data belong to a study of blood T cell repertoires in COVID-19. Looking at the study overall: Samples representing acute and convalescent COVID-19 were sourced from the United States, Italy and Spain. In each case, the material was cDNA or gDNA derived from T cells, B-cell-depleted T cells, or PBMCs.

Cohort assignment relied on participant-reported clinical history. This table comes from immunoSEQ multiplex PCR, and its TCRdb copy is limited to in-frame clones, with some not included. The sample has under 250,000 clones, under 90% seen once; the top ten hold around 3.7%. Sequencing was done on a sample of PBMCs or T cells enriched from blood (not recorded which). This receptor was obtained from a woman aged 30 to 39 with acute COVID-19.

CDR3 region: CASSRGHLWDTEAFF. CDR3 nucleotides: TGTGCCAGCAGCCGAGGACATCTTTGGGACACTGAAGCTTTCTTT. V is TRBV2 and J is TRBJ1-1; a possible D gene is TRBD1 (5 bases). This CDR3 spans 15 amino acids. The V and J ends lost 6 bases and 3 bases respectively, with 17 bases between them. Per the germline V gene, CDR1 is SNHLY and CDR2 is FYNNEI.